The 14 T cell receptor beta chains below all came from one sample that was sequenced in a study of cytomegalovirus exposure and HLA in healthy donors. PCR employed 60 Vbeta and 13 Jbeta primers. Sequencing used immunoSEQ multiplex PCR; TCRdb keeps in-frame clones, though not all of them. The repertoire holds some 110,000 clones, approximately 76% seen once, with roughly a sixth in the top ten. Sequenced: PBMCs. All receptors derive from a man over 45 in good health and CMV-seropositive.

CDR3 coding DNA: TGTGCCAGTAGTACCCGGACTAGCGGTTCAGAGACCCAGTACTTC. This encodes CASSTRTSGSETQYF. V and J are TRBV19 and TRBJ2-5, with 10 positions matching TRBD2. The CDR3 contains 15 residues. The J segment lost 4 bases and the V segment lost 4 bases, leaving 6 bases of the junction unmatched. In germline, CDR1 is LNHDA, CDR2 SQIVND (reference sequence).

The chain uses TRBV28 and TRBJ2-1; 7 bases align to TRBD1. After removal of 10 bases from V and 6 bases from J, the junction contained 6 bases not matched to a gene. This CDR3 has 12 amino acids. Per germline, CDR1 MDHEN and CDR2 SYDVKM. Here the CDR3 reads CATRTGRNEQFF. CDR3 nucleotide sequence: TGTGCCACAAGGACAGGACGCAATGAGCAGTTCTTC.

This clone has only a few counts. The rearrangement uses TRBV6-1 and TRBJ2-7; D call uncertain. CDR3 length equals 14 residues. V dropped 1 base and J dropped 0 bases, with 7 bases sitting between them. From germline, CDR1 is MNHNS and CDR2 SASEGT. The CDR3 DNA reads TGTGCCAGCAGTGAAGGGCTCCTCTCCTACGAGCAGTACTTC. This translates into CASSEGLLSYEQYF.

This sequence joins TRBV9 and TRBJ2-6, with 7 bases fitting TRBD2. There are 17 residues in the CDR3. Germline CDR1 SGDLS, CDR2 YYNGEE. With 4 bases clipped from V and 6 bases from J, the junction kept 13 bases outside the gene matches. CDR3 sequence reads: CASSPRRFGGEANVLTF. CDR3 nucleotides: TGTGCCAGCAGCCCCCGGCGATTTGGGGGGGAGGCCAACGTCCTGACTTTC.

This clone was recorded a few times. This chain links TRBV2 with TRBJ1-1, with TRBD1 identical over 12 bases. The length of the CDR3 is 16 residues. The trim removed 6 bases at V and 3 bases at J, leaving 8 bases unmatched. Germline loops: CDR1 SNHLY, CDR2 FYNNEI. The CDR3 nucleotides are TGTGCCAGCAGATTCGGGACAGGGGGCAGGGACACTGAAGCTTTCTTT. It is translated as CASRFGTGGRDTEAFF.

This rearrangement joins TRBV6-4 to TRBJ2-7; 7 bases fit TRBD2. CDR3 length: 15 residues. The V segment lost 4 bases and the J segment 4 bases; nucleotides outside the gene matches: 10. The germline V gene has CDR1 MRHNA and CDR2 SNTAGT. The CDR3 is CASSGRGTGGYEQYF. The CDR3 DNA reads TGTGCCAGCAGTGGGCGGGGGACGGGAGGTTACGAGCAGTACTTC.

The rearrangement uses TRBV13 and TRBJ2-7, with 10 bases identical to TRBD1. CDR3 length: 15 residues. J was trimmed by 5 bases and V by 5 bases; bases with no gene match: 9. The germline CDR1 and CDR2 sequences are PRHDT and FYEKMQ (reference sequence). CDR3 sequence (DNA): TGTGCCAGCAGCGCACCGGGACAGGGGTCGGACGAGCAGTACTTC. It encodes CASSAPGQGSDEQYF.

The chain carries TRBV15 and TRBJ2-3; D not resolved. Germline CDR1 is LNHNV and CDR2 is YYDKDF (reference sequence). With 3 bases removed from V and 4 bases from J, the gap between germline ends came to 8 bases. CDR3 length: 13 amino acids. CDR3 bases: TGTGCCACCAGCAGTAGATCCTCAGATACGCAGTATTTT. Translated, it gives CATSSRSSDTQYF.

This chain links TRBV7-6 with TRBJ2-2, with D perhaps TRBD1 (6 bases). Trimming left V 5 bases short and J 4 bases short, with 11 bases between. There are 14 residues in the CDR3. Germline V gives CDR1 SGHVS, CDR2 FNYEAQ. Here the CDR3 reads CASSPTGFTGELFF. CDR3 DNA: TGTGCCAGCAGCCCTACAGGGTTCACCGGGGAGCTGTTTTTT. Full variable domain (outside the CDR3, taken from reference TRBV7-6 and TRBJ2-2): GAGVSQSPRYKVTKRGQDVALRCDPISGHVSLYWYRQALGQGPEFLTYFNYEAQQDKSGLPNDRFSAERPEGSISTLTIQRTEQRDSAMYRCASSPTGFTGELFFGEGSRLTVL.

V usage is TRBV7-2 and J usage is TRBJ1-1, with a tentative D call TRBD1 (5 bases). This CDR3 is 13 amino acids long. The germline CDR1 and CDR2 sequences are SGHTA and FQGNSA. The germline V and J ends were trimmed by 0 bases and 12 bases, with 14 bases remaining between them. CDR3 bases: TGTGCCAGCAGCTTAGCGCGGCAACAGGAAACTTTCTTT. Translation: CASSLARQQETFF.

The chain uses TRBV2 and TRBJ2-2, with D uncertain. Looked up from germline, CDR1 is SNHLY and CDR2 is FYNNEI. V shed 2 bases and J shed 7 bases, with 2 bases lying between them. The CDR3 has 11 amino acids. The CDR3 bases are TGTGCCAGCAGTGAATACGGGGAGCTGTTTTTT. It translates to CASSEYGELFF. The full variable domain, rest sourced from reference TRBV2 and TRBJ2-2, is EPEVTQTPSHQVTQMGQEVILRCVPISNHLYFYWYRQILGQKVEFLVSFYNNEISEKSEIFDDQFSVERPDGSNFTLKIRSTKLEDSAMYFCASSEYGELFFGEGSRLTVL.

This chain uses TRBV19 with TRBJ2-2, with 15 bases that match TRBD2. Germline V lookup: CDR1 LNHDA, CDR2 SQIVND (reference sequence). The V and J ends lost 5 bases and 7 bases, in that order; junction bases with no gene match: 5. This CDR3 spans 16 amino acids. The CDR3 DNA reads TGTGCCAGTAGTGGACTAGCGGGAGGGCGAGGCGGGGAGCTGTTTTTT. It translates to CASSGLAGGRGGELFF.

The rearrangement uses TRBV4-1 and TRBJ2-3; 12 nucleotides line up with TRBD2. CDR3 length: 17 amino acids. Germline CDR1 reads MGHRA; CDR2 reads YSYEKL. J gave up 4 bases and V 4 bases, and 9 bases lay outside the gene matches. CDR3 bases: TGCGCCAGCAGCCCCCTCCCGACTAGCGGGAGAGCAGATACGCAGTATTTT. Protein: CASSPLPTSGRADTQYF.

The gene calls are TRBV5-6 and TRBJ2-3; D is ambiguous. Germline V CDR1 and CDR2: SGHDT, YYEEEE. This CDR3 contains 14 residues. The V end lost 2 bases, the J end lost 1 base, and 8 bases lay between the germline ends. CDR3 DNA sequence: TGTGCCAGCAGCTTCCCGCAGGGCACAGATACGCAGTATTTT. Encoded protein: CASSFPQGTDTQYF.